What follows are 7 T cell receptor beta chains derived from one specimen sequenced in a study of cytomegalovirus exposure and HLA in healthy donors. PCR amplification relied on 60 Vbeta primers (plus 13 Jbeta primers). Profiled with immunoSEQ multiplex PCR; TCRdb holds only in-frame clones, not every one. The table records some 110,000 clones, over 65% of them present only once. Sequenced material: PBMCs. The receptors here all came from a man aged 35 to 55 in good health and CMV-seropositive.

This clone appeared a single time. As DNA, the CDR3 is TGTGCCAGCAGCGACAGCTACAATGAGCAGTTCTTC. Its protein product is CASSDSYNEQFF. This chain joins TRBV27 and TRBJ2-1, with D perhaps matching TRBD1 (5 bases). Trimming took 6 bases from V and 3 from J, leaving 6 bases between them. This CDR3 is built from 12 residues. Germline V gives CDR1 MNHEY, CDR2 SMNVEV (reference sequence).

The V and J genes are TRBV7-2 and TRBJ2-3, with D unclear. V dropped 3 bases and J dropped 4 bases, with 8 bases sitting between them. Germline CDR1 reads SGHTA; CDR2 reads FQGNSA. The CDR3 is 13 amino acids. The CDR3 reads CASSFPYADTQYF. The DNA for the CDR3 is TGTGCCAGCAGCTTTCCCTACGCAGATACGCAGTATTTT.

The V and J genes are TRBV15 and TRBJ2-7, with TRBD2 matching over 9 bases. V gave up 1 base and J gave up 7 bases; unmatched junction bases: 8. CDR3 length: 15 residues. CDR1 and CDR2 from the germline V gene are LNHNV and YYDKDF (reference sequence). DNA for the CDR3: TGTGCCACCAGCAGAGGTCATAGCGGGAGAGATGAGCAGTACTTC. Its translation is CATSRGHSGRDEQYF.

V is TRBV6-1 and J is TRBJ1-1, with D uncertain. This CDR3 comprises 12 residues. From germline, CDR1 is MNHNS and CDR2 SASEGT. Trimming shortened V by 8 bases and J by 1 base, and 8 bases separated the two germline ends. CDR3 amino acids: CASLVRNTEAFF. CDR3 coding DNA: TGTGCCAGCCTAGTCCGGAACACTGAAGCTTTCTTT.

This chain links TRBV29-1 with TRBJ2-7; maybe TRBD2 (7 bases). Trimming left V 0 bases short and J 2 bases short, with 14 bases between. Germline V gives CDR1 SQVTM, CDR2 ANQGSEA. CDR3 size: 15 residues. The CDR3 coding sequence is TGCAGCGTTGAAGATAGGGGGGGGGCCGCCTACGAGCAGTACTTC. Its protein product is CSVEDRGGAAYEQYF.

In regard to this clone: The junction differs from germline at one of its ends, possibly a read error. The chain recombines TRBV5-1 with TRBJ1-4; D is unclear. Per germline, CDR1 SGHRS and CDR2 YFSETQ. CDR3 length: 17 residues. In nucleotides, the CDR3 is TGCGCCAGGAGCTTTCGCCAGAACGCCTCAACTAATGAAAAACTGTTTTTT. Amino acids: CARSFRQNASTNEKLFF. The full variable domain, completed using reference TRBV5-1 and TRBJ1-4, is KAGVTQTPRYLIKTRGQQVTLSCSPISGHRSVSWYQQTPGQGLQFLFEYFSETQRNKGNFPGRFSGRQFSNSRSEMNVSTLELGDSALYLCARSFRQNASTNEKLFFGSGTQLSVL.

In this sample, this clone turned up a few times. V gene TRBV7-2 combines with J gene TRBJ2-5; the match to TRBD1 covers 10 bases. This CDR3 is 15 amino acids long. Germline lookup yields CDR1 SGHTA and CDR2 FQGNSA. Trimming took 5 bases from V and 5 from J; bases not matched to a gene: 8. CDR3 sequence: CASSPSTGGGETQYF. CDR3 nucleotide sequence: TGTGCCAGCAGCCCCTCGACAGGGGGCGGGGAGACCCAGTACTTC.